The 32 T cell receptor beta chains presented below share a single source sample, sequenced in a study of T cell responses to AZD1222 COVID-19 vaccine. The data were produced by immunoSEQ multiplex PCR, yet TCRdb's version contains in-frame clones alone and is incomplete. Here the sample spans about 100,000 clones, around 89% being singletons. The material was peripheral blood, obtained 28 days after the second AZD1222 dose. The source is an adult who received the AZD1222 COVID-19 vaccine.

The V call is TRBV3-1 (or the pseudogene TRBV3-2), the J call TRBJ1-6; unclear D gene. In germline, CDR1 is LGHDT, CDR2 YNNKEL (reference sequence). V was trimmed by 0 bases and J by 9 bases, leaving 9 bases between them. The CDR3 length is 14 residues. The CDR3 loop is CASSQDKGSSPLHF. DNA for the CDR3: TGTGCCAGCAGCCAAGATAAGGGATCTTCACCCCTCCACTTT.

V is TRBV11-2 and J is TRBJ1-1; D gene unclear. V lost 5 bases and J 0 bases, leaving 10 bases between the germline ends. This CDR3 has 14 amino acids. In germline, CDR1 is SGHAT, CDR2 FQNNGV. The DNA of the CDR3 is TGTGCCAGCAGCCGGGTTTCGATGAACACTGAAGCTTTCTTT. The encoded protein is CASSRVSMNTEAFF.

Here the CDR3 reads CASSHPGTGGGQPQHF. In DNA, the CDR3 is TGTGCCAGCAGCCATCCCGGGACAGGGGGCGGCCAGCCCCAGCATTTT. The chain carries TRBV14 and TRBJ1-5; 12 bases are shared with TRBD1. Trimming took 3 bases from V and 7 from J; bases not matched to a gene: 7. The germline gives CDR1 SGHDN, CDR2 FVKESK. The CDR3 covers 16 residues.

This sequence joins TRBV30 and TRBJ2-3; 8 bases are shared with TRBD2. Germline V gives CDR1 GTSNPN, CDR2 SVGIG (reference sequence). The length of the CDR3 is 14 residues. Unmatched junction bases numbered 5, after V lost 2 bases and J lost 4 bases. The CDR3: CAWSRLARADTQYF. CDR3 sequence (DNA): TGTGCCTGGAGTCGACTAGCGAGGGCAGATACGCAGTATTTT.

The V gene is TRBV2, the J gene TRBJ1-1; perhaps TRBD1 as D (5 bases). CDR1 is SNHLY and CDR2 is FYNNEI in the germline V gene. Deletions cut 3 bases from V and 5 bases from J, with 10 bases between. CDR3 length equals 13 residues. The CDR3 region has the DNA TGTGCCAGCAGTGACGGCAGGGCGACTGAAGCTTTCTTT. Translation: CASSDGRATEAFF.

The V call is TRBV7-3, the J call TRBJ2-2; D is perhaps TRBD1 (6 bases). This CDR3 comprises 15 residues. Germline CDR1 SGHTA, CDR2 FQGTGA. The V end lost 2 bases, the J end lost 1 base, and 8 bases lay between the germline ends. The CDR3 DNA is TGTGCCAGCAGCTTAGGACAGATGAACACCGGGGAGCTGTTTTTT. Translating gives CASSLGQMNTGELFF.

Worth noting for this clone: The junction departs from the called germline gene at one end, perhaps through a read error. The rearrangement links TRBV11-2 to TRBJ1-1, with 8 bases lining up with TRBD1. Per the germline V gene, CDR1 is SGHAT and CDR2 is FQNNGV. This CDR3 has 11 residues. The DNA for the CDR3 is TGTGCCAGCAGCTCAGGGGGCGGGACCCAATTT. It codes for CASSSGGGTQF.

V usage is TRBV19 and J usage is TRBJ2-7; maybe TRBD2 (5 bases). This CDR3 region has 13 residues. The ends were cut back, 5 bases at V and 2 bases at J, with 10 bases in the middle. Germline CDR1 reads LNHDA; CDR2 reads SQIVND (reference sequence). In nucleotides, the CDR3 is TGTGCCAGTAGTGAGGGTGGGGCCTACGAGCAGTACTTC. This encodes CASSEGGAYEQYF.

The CDR3 spells CASATGGETGEQFF. The CDR3, as DNA: TGTGCTAGTGCAACGGGGGGGGAGACAGGAGAGCAGTTCTTC. The chain links TRBV12-5 to TRBJ2-1, with TRBD2 matching 8 bases. CDR1 is LGHNT, CDR2 FRNRAP, per germline. This CDR3 is 14 amino acids long. V lost 7 bases to trimming and J lost 10 bases; unmatched junction nucleotides: 12.

The chain couples TRBV7-9 to TRBJ1-1; D is unresolved. V dropped 6 bases and J dropped 6 bases, with 17 bases sitting between them. The CDR3 spans 14 residues. Germline-derived CDR1 and CDR2 are SEHNR and FQNEAQ (reference sequence). CDR3 nucleotide sequence: TGTGCCAGCAGTCGACTTAACGACGGGCCTGAAGCTTTCTTT. This codes for CASSRLNDGPEAFF.

CDR3 bases: TGTGCCAGCAGCCAAGGACCAACCTACGAGCAGTACTTC. It yields the protein CASSQGPTYEQYF. The chain carries TRBV3-1 (or the pseudogene TRBV3-2) and TRBJ2-7; D is unclear. The CDR3 runs to 13 residues. The V and J ends lost 1 base and 2 bases respectively, with 6 bases between them. Germline loops: CDR1 LGHDT, CDR2 YNNKEL (reference sequence).

This chain joins TRBV5-4 and TRBJ2-5; TRBD1 or TRBD2 may be the D gene (5 bases each). The V and J ends lost 4 bases and 3 bases respectively, with 10 bases between them. The CDR3 extends over 13 amino acids. Germline CDR1 reads SGHNT; CDR2 reads YYREEE (reference sequence). CDR3 coding DNA: TGTGCCAGCAGCCCTGGGACCGAAGAGACCCAGTACTTC. Its protein is CASSPGTEETQYF.

The genes are TRBV5-8 and TRBJ2-5, with TRBD1 matching over 8 bases. The V and J ends lost 6 bases and 4 bases, in that order; junction bases with no gene match: 5. CDR1 and CDR2 from the germline V gene are SGHTS and YDEGEE. This CDR3 has 13 residues. CDR3 loop: CASNPGQGETQYF. The CDR3, as DNA: TGTGCCAGCAACCCCGGACAGGGAGAGACCCAGTACTTC.

The chain employs TRBV7-9 and TRBJ2-1; tentative D call: TRBD2 (5 bases). V gave up 5 bases and J gave up 7 bases, with 21 bases separating them. This CDR3 comprises 16 residues. Per germline, CDR1 SEHNR and CDR2 FQNEAQ (reference sequence). For the CDR3, the DNA is TGTGCCAGCAGCCTCATTTCAGTCAACCCGGGAAATGAGCAGTTCTTC. Its translation: CASSLISVNPGNEQFF.

J is TRBJ2-2 and V is TRBV27; D unresolved. Trimming took 5 bases from V and 4 from J, leaving 11 bases between them. In germline, CDR1 is MNHEY, CDR2 SMNVEV (reference sequence). This CDR3 is built from 14 residues. The CDR3 loop reads CASSPRSVTGELFF. CDR3 DNA sequence: TGTGCCAGCAGTCCGAGGAGTGTCACCGGGGAGCTGTTTTTT.

This clone was found once. CDR3 amino acids: CASSNSGQGSPLHF. The CDR3 region has the DNA TGTGCCAGCAGTAATTCAGGGCAGGGTTCACCCCTCCACTTT. J is TRBJ1-6 and V is TRBV27, with D tentatively TRBD1 (5 bases). V lost 5 bases and J 9 bases, leaving 14 bases between the germline ends. The CDR3 covers 14 residues. CDR1 is MNHEY and CDR2 is SMNVEV in the germline V gene (reference sequence).

The gene calls are TRBV15 and TRBJ2-3, with D uncertain. Per the germline V gene, CDR1 is LNHNV and CDR2 is YYDKDF (reference sequence). V shed 1 base and J shed 4 bases, with 9 bases lying between them. This CDR3 has 14 amino acids. The CDR3 nucleotides are TGTGCCACCAGCAGAGGCCAGGCCCCAGATACGCAGTATTTT. It yields the protein CATSRGQAPDTQYF. Full variable domain (rest looked up from reference TRBV15 and TRBJ2-3): DAMVIQNPRYQVTQFGKPVTLSCSQTLNHNVMYWYQQKSSQAPKLLFHYYDKDFNNEADTPDNFQSRRPNTSFCFLDIRSPGLGDTAMYLCATSRGQAPDTQYFGPGTRLTVL.

The J gene is TRBJ1-2, the V gene TRBV6-5; D not resolved. V gave up 5 bases and J gave up 4 bases, with 11 bases separating them. This CDR3 has 13 amino acids. Germline lookup yields CDR1 MNHEY and CDR2 SVGAGI. The CDR3 coding sequence is TGTGCCAGCAGTCCCTCCAGCTCCTATGGCTACACCTTC. As protein: CASSPSSSYGYTF.

This sequence joins TRBV2 and TRBJ2-7; D gene unclear. Germline V gives CDR1 SNHLY, CDR2 FYNNEI. This CDR3 is built from 11 residues. Trimming left V 7 bases short and J 3 bases short, with 7 bases between. The CDR3 DNA reads TGTGCCAGCACCTCGGGCTACGAGCAGTACTTC. This translates into CASTSGYEQYF.

Details on this clone: In the same sample, other DNA sequences code for this CDR3. V usage is TRBV2 and J usage is TRBJ2-7; D gene unclear. Germline lookup yields CDR1 SNHLY and CDR2 FYNNEI. The CDR3 has 10 amino acids. V gave up 6 bases and J gave up 3 bases, with 3 bases separating them. The CDR3 protein is CASRVYEQYF. As DNA, the CDR3 is TGTGCCAGCAGGGTCTACGAGCAGTACTTC.

The chain has TRBV7-3 and TRBJ1-3; D is ambiguous. Trimming shortened V by 4 bases and J by 3 bases, and 7 bases separated the two germline ends. Germline V gene data show CDR1 as SGHTA and CDR2 as FQGTGA. This CDR3 has 13 amino acids. The CDR3 is CASSSTHGNTIYF. The DNA of the CDR3 is TGTGCCAGCAGCTCAACACATGGAAACACCATATATTTT. Looking up the rest from reference TRBV7-3 and TRBJ1-3 gives the full variable domain: GAGVSQTPSNKVTEKGKYVELRCDPISGHTALYWYRQSLGQGPEFLIYFQGTGAADDSGLPNDRFFAVRPEGSVSTLKIQRTERGDSAVYLCASSSTHGNTIYFGEGSWLTVV.

This clone was seen at least ten times. J is TRBJ1-5 and V is TRBV4-1; 10 positions agree with TRBD1. Germline V gene sequence: CDR1 MGHRA, CDR2 YSYEKL. J gave up 7 bases and V 2 bases, and 5 bases lay outside the gene matches. This CDR3 has 15 residues. The CDR3 coding sequence is TGCGCCAGCAGCCAATTAGGACAGGGGGAGCAGCCCCAGCATTTT. The encoded protein is CASSQLGQGEQPQHF.

The J gene is TRBJ2-3, the V gene TRBV6-2 or TRBV6-3, with a weak D call TRBD2 (6 bases). The CDR3 has 13 amino acids. Deletions cut 5 bases from V and 8 bases from J, with 14 bases between. The germline CDR1 and CDR2 sequences are MNHEY and SVGEGT. CDR3 sequence (DNA): TGTGCCAGCAGTCGCGGCGGGGACCCTACGCAGTATTTT. Protein: CASSRGGDPTQYF.

The rearrangement uses TRBV2 and TRBJ2-7; TRBD1 might be the D (6 bases). Deletions cut 6 bases from V and 7 bases from J, with 19 bases between. This CDR3 has 14 amino acids. Germline V gene lookup returns CDR1 SNHLY and CDR2 FYNNEI. In DNA, the CDR3 is TGTGCCAGCAGCGGAATGACAGGTCCCTGGGAGCAGTACTTC. Its protein product is CASSGMTGPWEQYF.

The V and J genes are TRBV27 and TRBJ1-2; D is unresolved. The CDR3 runs to 14 residues. The germline gives CDR1 MNHEY, CDR2 SMNVEV (reference sequence). V was trimmed by 1 base and J by 0 bases, leaving 6 bases between them. This chain's CDR3 is CASSLLGTNYGYTF. The CDR3 bases are TGTGCCAGCAGTTTATTAGGGACTAACTATGGCTACACCTTC.

This chain connects TRBV19 to TRBJ2-5; TRBD1 might be the D (6 bases). This CDR3 region has 14 residues. V was trimmed by 5 bases and J by 5 bases, leaving 15 bases between them. Germline CDR1 reads LNHDA; CDR2 reads SQIVND (reference sequence). The CDR3 loop reads CASSRTDVGETQYF. CDR3 sequence (DNA): TGTGCCAGTAGTCGGACAGACGTTGGGGAGACCCAGTACTTC. Complete variable domain (other parts from reference TRBV19 and TRBJ2-5): DGGITQSPKYLFRKEGQNVTLSCEQNLNHDAMYWYRQDPGQGLRLIYYSQIVNDFQKGDIAEGYSVSREKKESFPLTVTSAQKNPTAFYLCASSRTDVGETQYFGPGTRLLVL.

This chain links TRBV2 with TRBJ2-5; the D gene is possibly TRBD2 (5 bases). The CDR3 is 13 residues long. Trimming left V 6 bases short and J 5 bases short, with 13 bases between. CDR1 is SNHLY and CDR2 is FYNNEI in the germline V gene. This chain's CDR3 is CASSYDGGETQYF. The DNA of the CDR3 is TGTGCCAGCAGCTACGACGGAGGTGAGACCCAGTACTTC. Full variable domain (remainder filled in from reference TRBV2 and TRBJ2-5): EPEVTQTPSHQVTQMGQEVILRCVPISNHLYFYWYRQILGQKVEFLVSFYNNEISEKSEIFDDQFSVERPDGSNFTLKIRSTKLEDSAMYFCASSYDGGETQYFGPGTRLLVL.

The chain joins TRBV5-1 to TRBJ2-7; a possible D gene is TRBD1 (5 bases). Germline V lookup: CDR1 SGHRS, CDR2 YFSETQ. Deletions cut 0 bases from V and 4 bases from J, with 17 bases between. The CDR3 runs 16 residues. The DNA for the CDR3 is TGCGCCAGCAGCTTGGCGCAGGATCAGGGTGATTACGAGCAGTACTTC. This gives the protein CASSLAQDQGDYEQYF.

V and J are TRBV5-5 and TRBJ2-1; 8 bases agree with TRBD1. From germline, CDR1 is SGHKS and CDR2 YYEKEE (reference sequence). V lost 2 bases and J lost 2; bases outside the gene matches: 6. The CDR3 is 16 residues long. CDR3 sequence (DNA): TGTGCCAGCAGCTTCCCGGGACAGGCCACCTACAATGAGCAGTTCTTC. Translating gives CASSFPGQATYNEQFF.

This chain connects TRBV11-3 to TRBJ2-1; unclear D gene. V gave up 5 bases and J gave up 6 bases, with 20 bases separating them. CDR1 and CDR2 from the germline V gene are SGHNT and YENEEA. The CDR3 runs 16 residues. For the CDR3, the DNA is TGTGCCAGCAGCACAGACCGCCTGGCTAGTGTCAATGAGCAGTTCTTC. This sequence encodes CASSTDRLASVNEQFF.

As for this clone: Compared with germline, one end of the junction differs, possibly owing to a read error. The J gene is TRBJ1-2, the V gene TRBV19; 10 bases align to TRBD1. The CDR3 runs to 14 residues. The germline gives CDR1 LNHDA, CDR2 SQIVND (reference sequence). In DNA, the CDR3 is TGTGCCAGTGCGGACAGGGGGTTTGGTTATGCCTACACCTTC. It yields the protein CASADRGFGYAYTF.

DNA for the CDR3: TGTGCCAGCTCAGACCACGGGACAGGGAGTTTTATCAATCAGCCCCAGCATTTT. The encoded protein is CASSDHGTGSFINQPQHF. This chain links TRBV4-2 with TRBJ1-5; 9 positions match TRBD1. Losses at the gene ends were 8 bases for V and 3 bases for J; bases not matched to a gene: 17. Germline V gives CDR1 LGHNA, CDR2 YNFKEQ. The CDR3 consists of 18 residues.